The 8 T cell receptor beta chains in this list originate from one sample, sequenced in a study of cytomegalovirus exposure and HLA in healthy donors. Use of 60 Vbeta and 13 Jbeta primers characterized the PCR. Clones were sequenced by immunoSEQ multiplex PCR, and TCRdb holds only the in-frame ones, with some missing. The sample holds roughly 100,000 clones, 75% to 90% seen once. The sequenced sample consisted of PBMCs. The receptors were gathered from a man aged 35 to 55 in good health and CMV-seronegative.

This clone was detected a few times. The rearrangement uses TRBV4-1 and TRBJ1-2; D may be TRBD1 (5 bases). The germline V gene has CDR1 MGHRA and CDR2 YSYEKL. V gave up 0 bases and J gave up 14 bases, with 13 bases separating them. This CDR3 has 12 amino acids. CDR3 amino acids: CASSQDAGERTF. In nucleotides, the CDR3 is TGCGCCAGCAGCCAAGATGCGGGGGAAAGGACCTTC.

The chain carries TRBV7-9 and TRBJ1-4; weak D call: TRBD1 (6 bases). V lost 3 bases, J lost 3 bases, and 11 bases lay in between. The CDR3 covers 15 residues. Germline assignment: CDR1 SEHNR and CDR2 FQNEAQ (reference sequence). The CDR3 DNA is TGTGCCAGCAGCTTTCTCGGACAGCCTAATGAAAAACTGTTTTTT. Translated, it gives CASSFLGQPNEKLFF.

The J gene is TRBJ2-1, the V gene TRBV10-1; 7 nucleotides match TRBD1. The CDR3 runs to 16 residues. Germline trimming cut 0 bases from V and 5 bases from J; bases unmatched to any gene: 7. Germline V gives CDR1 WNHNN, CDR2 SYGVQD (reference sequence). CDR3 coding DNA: TGCGCCAGCAGTGAGTCGATGAAGGGGGCTAACAATGAGCAGTTCTTC. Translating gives CASSESMKGANNEQFF.

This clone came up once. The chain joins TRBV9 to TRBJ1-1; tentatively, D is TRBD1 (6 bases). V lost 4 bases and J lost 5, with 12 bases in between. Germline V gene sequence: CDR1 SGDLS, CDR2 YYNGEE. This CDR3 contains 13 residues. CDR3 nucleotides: TGTGCCAGCAGCTCAACAGGGTGGACTGAAGCTTTCTTT. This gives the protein CASSSTGWTEAFF.

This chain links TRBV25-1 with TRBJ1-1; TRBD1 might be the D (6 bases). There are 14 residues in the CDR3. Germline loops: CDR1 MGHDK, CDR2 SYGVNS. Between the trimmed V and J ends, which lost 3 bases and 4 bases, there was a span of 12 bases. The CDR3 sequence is CASSEKGGRTEAFF. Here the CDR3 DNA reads TGTGCCAGCAGTGAGAAGGGGGGGCGCACTGAAGCTTTCTTT. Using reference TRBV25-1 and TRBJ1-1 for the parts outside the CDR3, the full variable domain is EADIYQTPRYLVIGTGKKITLECSQTMGHDKMYWYQQDPGMELHLIHYSYGVNSTEKGDLSSESTVSRIRTEHFPLTLESARPSHTSQYLCASSEKGGRTEAFFGQGTRLTVV.

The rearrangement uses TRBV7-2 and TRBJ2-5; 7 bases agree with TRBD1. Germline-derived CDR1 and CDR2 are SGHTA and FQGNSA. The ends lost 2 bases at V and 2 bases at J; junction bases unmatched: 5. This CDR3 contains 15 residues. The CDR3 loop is CASSLRQGWQETQYF. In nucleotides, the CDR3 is TGTGCCAGCAGCTTAAGACAGGGATGGCAAGAGACCCAGTACTTC.

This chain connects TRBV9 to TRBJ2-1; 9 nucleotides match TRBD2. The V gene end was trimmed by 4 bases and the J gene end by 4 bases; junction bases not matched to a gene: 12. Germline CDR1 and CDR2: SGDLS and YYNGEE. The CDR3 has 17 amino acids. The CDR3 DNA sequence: TGTGCCAGCAGCCCCCTACCGGCGGGGGGGCGGTACAATGAGCAGTTCTTC. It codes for CASSPLPAGGRYNEQFF.

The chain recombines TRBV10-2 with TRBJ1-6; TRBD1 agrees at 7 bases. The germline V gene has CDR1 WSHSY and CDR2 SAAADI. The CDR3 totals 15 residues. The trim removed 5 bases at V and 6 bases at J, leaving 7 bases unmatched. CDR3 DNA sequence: TGCGCCAGCAGTCGGACAGGAGACGCTAATTCACCCCTCCACTTT. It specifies CASSRTGDANSPLHF.